The 20 T cell receptor beta chains given below trace back to one sample, sequenced in a study of blood T cells in healthy people across ages. Through a sample-barcoded 5' primer and a J-beta primer mix, a second PCR was run for roughly 7 to 11 cycles. A single record per CDR3 protein comes from TCRdb applying MiXCR to the 5' RACE reads. Counted here are roughly 860,000 distinct CDR3 sequences, 60% to 80% occurring once; the ten biggest clones make up about 27%. Sequencing was performed on blood. Receptor source: a young man in good health.

The V gene is TRBV6-6, the J gene TRBJ2-1; tentative D call: TRBD1 (5 bases). Germline assignment: CDR1 MNHNY and CDR2 SVGAGI (reference sequence). The CDR3 consists of 12 residues. V lost 7 bases to trimming and J lost 6 bases, with 10 bases between them. CDR3 nucleotide sequence: TGTGCCAGCAACCAGGGCCGCAATGAGCAGTTCTTC. Translation gives CASNQGRNEQFF.

The V call is TRBV9, the J call TRBJ1-1; D unresolved. The CDR3 spans 14 residues. The V end was cut by 0 bases, the J end by 0 bases, with 6 bases between. Germline V gene sequence: CDR1 SGDLS, CDR2 YYNGEE. The CDR3 is CASSVADLNTEAFF. The CDR3 nucleotides are TGTGCCAGCAGCGTAGCTGACCTGAACACTGAAGCTTTCTTT.

The J gene is TRBJ1-2, the V gene TRBV6-5; D perhaps matches TRBD1 (6 bases). This CDR3 has 18 amino acids. Germline V CDR1 and CDR2: MNHEY, SVGAGI. V shed 4 bases and J shed 2 bases, with 23 bases lying between them. The CDR3 sequence: CASSSLSMGDTQNYGYTF. CDR3 sequence (DNA): TGTGCCAGCAGTTCCCTCTCAATGGGGGACACCCAAAACTATGGCTACACCTTC.

About this clonotype: This sequence may be a read error, since a much larger clone differs from it by one base. The gene calls are TRBV30 and TRBJ2-4; D possibly corresponds to TRBD1 (6 bases). Deletions cut 3 bases from V and 6 bases from J, with 12 bases between. This CDR3 has 13 residues. In germline, CDR1 is GTSNPN, CDR2 SVGIG (reference sequence). The CDR3 loop is CAWSRGRSNIQYF. In DNA form, the CDR3 reads TGTGCCTGGAGCAGGGGACGCTCAAACATTCAGTACTTC.

The chain employs TRBV12-3 or TRBV12-4 and TRBJ1-1; perhaps TRBD1 as D (5 bases). Trimming left V 6 bases short and J 0 bases short, with 14 bases between. The CDR3 length is 15 residues. CDR3 sequence: CASSYTDSLNTEAFF. The DNA of the CDR3 is TGTGCCAGCAGCTACACAGACAGTCTGAACACTGAAGCTTTCTTT.

This chain joins TRBV12-3 or TRBV12-4 and TRBJ1-1, with no clear D. The CDR3 sequence is 14 residues long. Trimming stripped 5 bases from V and 5 bases from J, with 15 bases between. The CDR3 spells CASSPPDRFTEAFF. The CDR3, as DNA: TGTGCCAGCAGTCCTCCCGATAGGTTTACTGAAGCTTTCTTT.

The chain is built from TRBV13 and TRBJ1-6; TRBD1 might be the D (6 bases). CDR3 length: 15 amino acids. Germline V CDR1 and CDR2: PRHDT, FYEKMQ (reference sequence). V was clipped by 5 bases and J by 5 bases, with 13 bases between them. The CDR3 DNA sequence: TGTGCCAGCAGCCAAGGGACAAAAAATAATTCACCCCTCCACTTT. It translates to CASSQGTKNNSPLHF. The variable domain in full, with the rest retrieved from reference TRBV13 and TRBJ1-6, is AAGVIQSPRHLIKEKRETATLKCYPIPRHDTVYWYQQGPGQDPQFLISFYEKMQSDKGSIPDRFSAQQFSDYHSELNMSSLELGDSALYFCASSQGTKNNSPLHFGNGTRLTVT.

This clonotype occurred once. The rearrangement uses TRBV4-3 and TRBJ2-2, with 10 positions matching TRBD1. V was pared by 2 bases and J by 7 bases, with 4 bases of the junction left unmatched. Germline CDR1 and CDR2: LGHNA and YSLEER. The CDR3 sequence is 15 residues long. CDR3 sequence reads: CASSQHGQGVGELFF. As DNA, the CDR3 is TGCGCCAGCAGCCAACACGGACAGGGGGTCGGGGAGCTGTTTTTT.

The table lists this clonotype with a few counts. This sequence joins TRBV7-2 and TRBJ2-7; no clear D gene. The CDR3 extends over 13 amino acids. Germline assignment: CDR1 SGHTA and CDR2 FQGNSA. Trimming took 5 bases from V and 1 from J, leaving 9 bases between them. The CDR3 is CASSPGWSYEQYF. Here the CDR3 DNA reads TGTGCCAGCAGCCCTGGGTGGTCCTACGAGCAGTACTTC.

The chain recombines TRBV4-3 with TRBJ2-2; D may be TRBD1 or TRBD2 (6 bases each). This CDR3 region has 16 residues. The V end was cut by 4 bases, the J end by 4 bases, with 16 bases between. From germline, CDR1 is LGHNA and CDR2 YSLEER. The CDR3 protein is CASSPRGQGGTGELFF. The DNA of the CDR3 is TGCGCCAGCAGCCCTCGGGGGCAAGGCGGCACCGGGGAGCTGTTTTTT.

This chain links TRBV12-3 or TRBV12-4 with TRBJ2-3; D unresolved. Trimming took 6 bases from V and 8 from J, leaving 12 bases between them. CDR3 length: 12 amino acids. The CDR3: CASRESRATQYF. The CDR3 DNA follows: TGTGCCAGCAGAGAATCTAGGGCTACGCAGTATTTT.

This clonotype was recorded at least ten times. The chain links TRBV6-1 to TRBJ1-5; 9 nucleotides match TRBD1. Per the germline V gene, CDR1 is MNHNS and CDR2 is SASEGT. CDR3 length: 15 residues. The trim removed 4 bases at V and 5 bases at J, leaving 6 bases unmatched. CDR3 DNA sequence: TGTGCCAGCAGTGGTGGGACAGGGTTGCATCAGCCCCAGCATTTT. This gives the protein CASSGGTGLHQPQHF.

This clonotype was recorded once. The chain carries TRBV29-1 and TRBJ2-3, with 10 bases matching TRBD2. Germline V gene data show CDR1 as SQVTM and CDR2 as ANQGSEA. The junction had 6 bases not matched to a gene; V was cut back by 7 bases and J by 2 bases. The CDR3 sequence is 14 residues long. For the CDR3, the DNA is TGCAGCGGCTCTAGCGGGGGACTCACAGATACGCAGTATTTT. Translation: CSGSSGGLTDTQYF.

This clonotype showed up just a few times. The V gene is TRBV14, the J gene TRBJ2-1; a weak D match, TRBD1 (7 bases). V was pared by 4 bases and J by 4 bases, with 14 bases between. Germline V gives CDR1 SGHDN, CDR2 FVKESK. The CDR3 runs 15 residues. The CDR3 sequence: CASSRGAGGYNEQFF. The CDR3 DNA follows: TGTGCCAGCAGCCGCGGGGCAGGGGGATACAATGAGCAGTTCTTC. Full variable domain (outside the CDR3, taken from reference TRBV14 and TRBJ2-1): EAGVTQFPSHSVIEKGQTVTLRCDPISGHDNLYWYRRVMGKEIKFLLHFVKESKQDESGMPNNRFLAERTGGTYSTLKVQPAELEDSGVYFCASSRGAGGYNEQFFGPGTRLTVL.

The chain employs TRBV20-1 and TRBJ2-1; 7 bases agree with TRBD2. CDR1 and CDR2 from the germline V gene are DFQATT and SNEGSKA (reference sequence). The CDR3 covers 16 residues. The V and J ends lost 5 bases and 1 base, in that order; junction bases with no gene match: 11. CDR3 sequence reads: CSAFSFSGLSYNEQFF. The CDR3 DNA is TGCAGTGCTTTCTCTTTTAGCGGGTTATCCTACAATGAGCAGTTCTTC.

The V call is TRBV12-3 or TRBV12-4, the J call TRBJ2-3; D uncertain. Trimming shortened V by 3 bases and J by 5 bases, and 3 bases separated the two germline ends. This CDR3 comprises 11 residues. The CDR3 sequence: CASSFEDTQYF. The DNA for the CDR3 is TGTGCCAGCAGTTTCGAAGATACGCAGTATTTT.

V and J are TRBV6-4 and TRBJ2-7, with D possibly TRBD1 on 6 matching bases. Germline V lookup: CDR1 MRHNA, CDR2 SNTAGT. Trimming stripped 6 bases from V and 1 base from J, with 22 bases between. The CDR3 sequence is 17 residues long. The CDR3 reads CASRRPDRSGWSYEQYF. CDR3 in DNA: TGTGCCAGCAGGAGACCTGACAGGAGTGGCTGGTCCTACGAGCAGTACTTC.

The rearrangement links TRBV6-5 to TRBJ1-2; D unresolved. Trimming cost V 8 bases and J 3 bases, with 22 bases left between them. This CDR3 spans 16 amino acids. CDR1 and CDR2 (germline): MNHEY, SVGAGI. As DNA, the CDR3 is TGTGCCAGCTGGCGCCGGGCAGGCCTTTTGGACTATGGCTACACCTTC. It translates to CASWRRAGLLDYGYTF.

V and J are TRBV20-1 and TRBJ2-5; 9 bases align to TRBD1. The CDR3 runs 13 residues. Germline trimming cut 6 bases from V and 11 bases from J; bases unmatched to any gene: 13. Germline V gene data show CDR1 as DFQATT and CDR2 as SNEGSKA (reference sequence). The CDR3 DNA is TGCAGTGCAACGGGACAGGGCGGAAGGGAGCAGTACTTC. Translation gives CSATGQGGREQYF.

The genes are TRBV20-1 and TRBJ2-1, with 8 bases aligning to TRBD1. The CDR3 extends over 15 amino acids. Germline-derived CDR1 and CDR2 are DFQATT and SNEGSKA (reference sequence). V lost 4 bases, J lost 3 bases, and 8 bases stayed unmatched. The CDR3: CSATGTGGGYNEQFF. CDR3 bases: TGCAGTGCTACAGGGACAGGTGGGGGCTACAATGAGCAGTTCTTC.